Following are 18 T cell receptor beta chains from one sample sequenced in a study of human T cells and chemical hapten exposure. Stated time point: pre-sensitization, week 0. Treatment in this sample: therapeutic diphenylcyclopropenone sensitization with weekly scalp DPC. Via MiXCR, TCRdb re-called the RACE reads, giving one row per CDR3 protein. The sample contains around 62,000 distinct CDR3 sequences, 6.7% of which appear only once. The sequencing used whole blood, collected in connection with sensitization to the hapten diphenylcyclopropenone (DPC). These receptors all stem from a woman between 25 and 40 years old with alopecia areata. Some clones in this sample may be carry-over from other donors' samples.

This clonotype was seen repeatedly, ten times or more. V usage is TRBV3-1 and J usage is TRBJ2-7, with a possible D match to TRBD1 (6 bases). CDR3 size: 14 residues. Between the trimmed V and J ends, which lost 1 base and 3 bases, there was a span of 10 bases. The germline gives CDR1 LGHDT, CDR2 YNNKEL (reference sequence). CDR3 coding DNA: TGTGCCAGCAGCCAAGTGGACAGAGTCTACGAGCAGTACTTC. This sequence encodes CASSQVDRVYEQYF.

This clonotype was counted ten times or more. The genes are TRBV5-1 and TRBJ2-1; D is uncertain. The CDR3 has 14 amino acids. Per the germline V gene, CDR1 is SGHRS and CDR2 is YFSETQ. The V and J ends lost 6 bases and 0 bases respectively, with 10 bases between them. This chain's CDR3 is CASKVESSYNEQFF. CDR3 nucleotide sequence: TGCGCCAGCAAGGTAGAAAGCTCCTACAATGAGCAGTTCTTC.

This clonotype was found many times. The chain joins TRBV12-3 or TRBV12-4 to TRBJ2-3, with D tentatively TRBD1 (6 bases). CDR3 size: 16 residues. V was trimmed by 5 bases and J by 6 bases, leaving 21 bases between them. CDR3 coding DNA: TGTGCCAGCAGTCCTATATTGACAGGAGCCGCCGATACGCAGTATTTT. Translated: CASSPILTGAADTQYF.

This clonotype occurred many times. This sequence joins TRBV9 and TRBJ2-7; 10 nucleotides align to TRBD1. Trimming at V came to 0 bases and at J to 5 bases, leaving 5 bases not matched to a gene. The CDR3 has 15 amino acids. From germline, CDR1 is SGDLS and CDR2 YYNGEE. The CDR3 protein is CASSVAGTGVNEQYF. In DNA form, the CDR3 reads TGTGCCAGCAGCGTAGCCGGGACAGGGGTGAACGAGCAGTACTTC.

This clonotype has at least ten counts. The rearrangement joins TRBV29-1 to TRBJ1-1, with D maybe TRBD1 (6 bases). V dropped 7 bases and J dropped 8 bases, with 11 bases sitting between them. CDR1 is SQVTM and CDR2 is ANQGSEA in the germline V gene. The CDR3 runs to 10 residues. CDR3 sequence: CSAGTGEAFF. The CDR3 DNA sequence: TGCAGCGCCGGCACAGGGGAAGCTTTCTTT.

This clonotype was recorded many times. The chain combines TRBV20-1 with TRBJ1-6; D remains ambiguous. V was pared by 1 base and J by 4 bases, with 8 bases between. The CDR3 is made up of 14 amino acids. Germline V lookup: CDR1 DFQATT, CDR2 SNEGSKA (reference sequence). CDR3 DNA: TGCAGTGCTAGAGGCGGAGATTATAATTCACCCCTCCACTTT. It yields the protein CSARGGDYNSPLHF.

This clonotype showed up many times. The rearrangement uses TRBV12-3 or TRBV12-4 and TRBJ1-4; 9 bases agree with TRBD1. V lost 6 bases to trimming and J lost 8 bases; unmatched junction nucleotides: 7. This CDR3 spans 14 amino acids. Written as DNA, the CDR3 is TGTGCCAGCAGGGGGACAGGGATTGGCGAAAAACTGTTTTTT. Its protein is CASRGTGIGEKLFF.

Ten or more counts support this clonotype. The CDR3 protein is CASSLGRVNQPQHF. The CDR3 DNA is TGTGCCAGCAGCTTAGGCAGGGTCAATCAGCCCCAGCATTTT. V gene TRBV7-9 combines with J gene TRBJ1-5; TRBD1 is a possible D gene (5 bases). The germline V gene encodes CDR1 SEHNR and CDR2 FQNEAQ (reference sequence). Trimming stripped 1 base from V and 3 bases from J, with 7 bases between. The CDR3 has 14 amino acids.

This clonotype came up many times. The gene calls are TRBV12-3 or TRBV12-4 and TRBJ2-7, with TRBD2 identical over 7 bases. This CDR3 region has 12 residues. The trim removed 5 bases at V and 6 bases at J, leaving 4 bases unmatched. The CDR3 is CASSPRGVEQYF. CDR3 coding DNA: TGTGCCAGCAGTCCCCGGGGGGTCGAGCAGTACTTC.

Many counts were recorded for this clonotype. This chain connects TRBV6-5 to TRBJ1-1, with D unresolved. Germline V gene sequence: CDR1 MNHEY, CDR2 SVGAGI. V dropped 5 bases and J dropped 1 base, with 11 bases sitting between them. The CDR3 is 14 amino acids. CDR3 amino acids: CASSPRTANTEAFF. The CDR3 DNA sequence: TGTGCCAGCAGTCCCAGGACGGCGAACACTGAAGCTTTCTTT.

A remark on this clonotype: One base away lies a much larger clone, so this may be a sequencing read error. V usage is TRBV20-1 and J usage is TRBJ1-5; D not certain. The CDR3 consists of 16 residues. V lost 5 bases, J lost 2 bases, and 19 bases lay in between. From germline, CDR1 is DFQATT and CDR2 SNEGSKA (reference sequence). This CDR3 is CSAYRAQDEGNQPQHF. CDR3 nucleotides: TGCAGTGCTTACCGGGCGCAGGACGAGGGCAATCAGCCCCAGCATTTT.

In its sample, this clonotype was seen a few times. The chain has TRBV12-3 or TRBV12-4 and TRBJ1-1, with 8 positions matching TRBD1. V gave up 6 bases and J gave up 2 bases; unmatched junction bases: 11. The CDR3 consists of 16 residues. DNA for the CDR3: TGTGCCAGCAGATCCTGGGTGGGACAGGTAAACACTGAAGCTTTCTTT. Its translation is CASRSWVGQVNTEAFF.

This clonotype was counted at least ten times. This chain uses TRBV10-2 with TRBJ1-5, with D unclear. Trimming pared 3 bases from V and 11 bases from J, leaving 11 bases between. The CDR3 contains 12 residues. From germline, CDR1 is WSHSY and CDR2 SAAADI. The CDR3: CASSESGDTQHF. The DNA of the CDR3 is TGCGCCAGCAGTGAATCTGGGGATACCCAGCATTTT.

This clonotype was observed a few times. The J gene is TRBJ1-1, the V gene TRBV7-9; the match to TRBD1 covers 10 bases. The J segment lost 3 bases and the V segment lost 5 bases, leaving 18 bases of the junction unmatched. CDR3 length: 19 residues. Germline V lookup: CDR1 SEHNR, CDR2 FQNEAQ (reference sequence). The CDR3 spells CASSPPTGQGNAWDTEAFF. The CDR3 DNA reads as TGTGCCAGCAGCCCACCCACGGGACAGGGGAACGCGTGGGACACTGAAGCTTTCTTT.

This clonotype was detected many times. The J gene is TRBJ2-5, the V gene TRBV15, with TRBD1 as a possible D gene (5 bases). V lost 0 bases to trimming and J lost 7 bases, with 15 bases between them. Per germline, CDR1 LNHNV and CDR2 YYDKDF (reference sequence). The CDR3 covers 15 residues. CDR3 DNA: TGTGCCACCAGCAGAGAAATGCAGCTAGGGGTGACCCAGTACTTC. Residues: CATSREMQLGVTQYF.

This clonotype was seen repeatedly, ten times or more. This chain uses TRBV27 with TRBJ1-1; 8 nucleotides match TRBD1. Unmatched junction bases numbered 9, after V lost 5 bases and J lost 4 bases. The CDR3 extends over 15 amino acids. Per germline, CDR1 MNHEY and CDR2 SMNVEV (reference sequence). The CDR3 loop is CASSPYDRGGTEAFF. CDR3 bases: TGTGCCAGCAGTCCATATGACAGGGGAGGCACTGAAGCTTTCTTT.

This clonotype was seen many times. The chain couples TRBV12-3 or TRBV12-4 to TRBJ1-5; D is uncertain. This CDR3 is built from 14 residues. V lost 5 bases to trimming and J lost 1 base, with 9 bases between them. The CDR3 coding sequence is TGTGCCAGCAGTGCGGCTTCCAGCAATCAGCCCCAGCATTTT. It codes for CASSAASSNQPQHF.

This clonotype was counted ten times or more. The chain has TRBV6-6 and TRBJ1-3; D unresolved. V was cut by 5 bases and J by 0 bases, with 11 bases left in between. The CDR3 has 15 residues. Germline V lookup: CDR1 MNHNY, CDR2 SVGAGI (reference sequence). The CDR3 coding sequence is TGTGCCAGCAGTGATAGGACGGTCTCTGGAAACACCATATATTTT. This translates into CASSDRTVSGNTIYF.